A selection of T cell receptor beta chains follows, all from one sample in a study of Graves' ophthalmopathy and Graves' hyperthyroidism. From the multiplex PCR reads, TCRdb called clonotypes with MiXCR, one entry per CDR3 protein. The sample has approximately 210,000 distinct CDR3 sequences, over 25% seen once; the top ten hold approximately 9.6%. Material: peripheral blood. These receptors all come from a man in his fifties or sixties with Graves' ophthalmopathy. Both conserved end residues are part of each CDR3. The D gene is left open where the match is weak. The listing skips clone size in some rows; elsewhere it reads once, few, many or a size class.

D gene: TRBD1
V gene: TRBV11-2
clone size: many
J gene: TRBJ2-7
CDR3 protein: CASSLGQGGPYEQYF
CDR3 DNA: TGTGCCAGCAGCTTAGGACAGGGGGGCCCCTACGAGCAGTACTTC

D gene: -
V gene: TRBV28
clone size: many
J gene: TRBJ2-6
CDR3 protein: CASSFQPGAGANVLTF
CDR3 DNA: TGTGCCAGCAGTTTCCAACCAGGGGCTGGGGCCAACGTCCTGACTTTC

D gene: TRBD1
V gene: TRBV5-1
clone size: many
J gene: TRBJ2-7
CDR3 protein: CASSPPAQGGEQYF
CDR3 DNA: TGCGCCAGCAGCCCGCCGGCACAGGGGGGAGAGCAGTACTTC

D gene: -
V gene: TRBV6-1
clone size: many
J gene: TRBJ1-6
CDR3 protein: CASSDPPSSSPLHF
CDR3 DNA: TGTGCCAGCAGTGACCCACCTTCTAGTTCACCCCTCCACTTT

D gene: -
V gene: TRBV7-9
clone size: many
J gene: TRBJ1-2
CDR3 protein: CASSSFPLTQGTNYGYTF
CDR3 DNA: TGTGCCAGCAGCTCCTTCCCGCTGACACAGGGAACTAACTATGGCTACACCTTC

D gene: TRBD1
V gene: TRBV12-3/TRBV12-4
clone size: once
J gene: TRBJ1-1
CDR3 protein: CASSPLPGQGYTEAFF
CDR3 DNA: TGTGCCAGCAGCCCTCTCCCGGGACAGGGGTACACTGAAGCTTTCTTT

D gene: TRBD1
V gene: TRBV20-1
clone size: once
J gene: TRBJ2-5
CDR3 protein: CSALGDRGRETQYF
CDR3 DNA: TGCAGTGCCCTGGGGGACAGGGGGCGGGAGACCCAGTACTTC

D gene: -
V gene: TRBV6-1
clone size: many
J gene: TRBJ2-2
CDR3 protein: CASSETGTGELFF
CDR3 DNA: TGTGCCAGCAGTGAAACTGGCACCGGGGAGCTGTTTTTT

D gene: -
V gene: TRBV19
clone size: -
J gene: TRBJ2-7
CDR3 protein: CASSIVPGEPQYF
CDR3 DNA: TGTGCCAGTAGTATAGTCCCAGGGGAGCCGCAGTACTTC

D gene: -
V gene: TRBV4-3
clone size: once
J gene: TRBJ1-1
CDR3 protein: CASSQEYGEEAFF
CDR3 DNA: TGCGCCAGCAGCCAAGAGTATGGGGAGGAAGCTTTCTTT

D gene: TRBD2
V gene: TRBV2
clone size: -
J gene: TRBJ2-7
CDR3 protein: CASSEAGLAGEDKYF
CDR3 DNA: TGTGCCAGCAGTGAAGCCGGACTAGCGGGAGAGGATAAGTACTTC

D gene: -
V gene: TRBV4-2
clone size: many
J gene: TRBJ2-5
CDR3 protein: CASSQAPSGGETQYF
CDR3 DNA: TGTGCCAGCAGCCAAGCCCCCAGCGGTGGTGAGACCCAGTACTTC

D gene: -
V gene: TRBV20-1
clone size: many
J gene: TRBJ2-7
CDR3 protein: CSARDPTDKTYEQYF
CDR3 DNA: TGCAGTGCTAGAGATCCGACTGACAAGACCTACGAGCAGTACTTC

D gene: -
V gene: TRBV30
clone size: many
J gene: TRBJ1-1
CDR3 protein: CAWSPTWGHPNTEAFF
CDR3 DNA: TGTGCCTGGAGTCCAACATGGGGGCACCCGAACACTGAAGCTTTCTTT

D gene: TRBD1
V gene: TRBV7-2
clone size: many
J gene: TRBJ1-3
CDR3 protein: CASSAGQGGGNTIYF
CDR3 DNA: TGTGCCAGCAGCGCGGGACAGGGTGGGGGAAACACCATATATTTT

D gene: -
V gene: TRBV29-1
clone size: many
J gene: TRBJ2-7
CDR3 protein: CSVVGANTDEQYF
CDR3 DNA: TGCAGCGTTGTGGGGGCCAACACCGATGAGCAGTACTTC

D gene: TRBD2
V gene: TRBV6-1
clone size: many
J gene: TRBJ2-7
CDR3 protein: CASSVASGRADEQYF
CDR3 DNA: TGTGCCAGCAGTGTGGCTAGCGGGAGGGCCGACGAGCAGTACTTC

D gene: -
V gene: TRBV6-5
clone size: many
J gene: TRBJ1-5
CDR3 protein: CASSTAVNHPQHF
CDR3 DNA: TGTGCCAGCAGTACGGCGGTCAATCATCCCCAGCATTTT

D gene: TRBD1
V gene: TRBV6-5
clone size: many
J gene: TRBJ2-5
CDR3 protein: CASGYTGASQETQYF
CDR3 DNA: TGTGCCAGCGGATACACAGGGGCCTCCCAAGAGACCCAGTACTTC

D gene: TRBD2
V gene: TRBV27
clone size: many
J gene: TRBJ2-2
CDR3 protein: CASSFLGLAGGDGELFF
CDR3 DNA: TGTGCCAGCAGTTTCCTGGGACTAGCGGGGGGGGACGGGGAGCTGTTTTTT

D gene: -
V gene: TRBV15
clone size: -
J gene: TRBJ1-5
CDR3 protein: CATSRVIGGGNQPQHF
CDR3 DNA: TGTGCCACCAGCAGAGTTATCGGGGGAGGCAATCAGCCCCAGCATTTT

D gene: -
V gene: TRBV5-6
clone size: many
J gene: TRBJ2-7
CDR3 protein: CASTRTGKPYEQYF
CDR3 DNA: TGTGCCAGCACCAGGACCGGGAAACCCTACGAGCAGTACTTC

D gene: TRBD1
V gene: TRBV12-3/TRBV12-4
clone size: many
J gene: TRBJ2-4
CDR3 protein: CASSRDRAVGIQYF
CDR3 DNA: TGTGCCAGCAGTCGGGACAGGGCGGTGGGCATTCAGTACTTC

D gene: TRBD2
V gene: TRBV6-2/TRBV6-3
clone size: -
J gene: TRBJ2-7
CDR3 protein: CASRPGVAGVRSYEQYF
CDR3 DNA: TGTGCCAGCAGACCCGGTGTAGCGGGAGTTCGGTCCTACGAGCAGTACTTC

D gene: -
V gene: TRBV3-1
clone size: few
J gene: TRBJ2-2
CDR3 protein: CASSQGVGVGTGELFF
CDR3 DNA: TGTGCCAGCAGCCAAGGTGTAGGAGTCGGCACCGGGGAGCTGTTTTTT

D gene: -
V gene: TRBV6-1
clone size: many
J gene: TRBJ1-1
CDR3 protein: CASSAGQPNTEAFF
CDR3 DNA: TGTGCCAGCAGTGCAGGACAACCGAACACTGAAGCTTTCTTT

D gene: -
V gene: TRBV12-3/TRBV12-4
clone size: -
J gene: TRBJ1-1
CDR3 protein: CASRTTGINTEAFF
CDR3 DNA: TGTGCCAGCAGGACAACAGGGATCAACACTGAAGCTTTCTTT

D gene: TRBD1
V gene: TRBV5-1
clone size: -
J gene: TRBJ1-2
CDR3 protein: CASSSDRGGYGYTF
CDR3 DNA: TGCGCCAGCAGCTCTGACAGGGGCGGCTATGGCTACACCTTC

D gene: TRBD1
V gene: TRBV19
clone size: many
J gene: TRBJ1-1
CDR3 protein: CASRTFGTGSTEAFF
CDR3 DNA: TGTGCCAGTAGGACCTTCGGGACAGGAAGCACTGAAGCTTTCTTT

D gene: -
V gene: TRBV15
clone size: -
J gene: TRBJ2-2
CDR3 protein: CAAGLDRQYTGELFF
CDR3 DNA: TGTGCCGCCGGCCTTGACAGGCAATACACCGGGGAGCTGTTTTTT

D gene: -
V gene: TRBV6-1
clone size: many
J gene: TRBJ1-1
CDR3 protein: CASSHLPLRTEAFF
CDR3 DNA: TGTGCCAGCAGTCATTTACCTTTAAGGACTGAAGCTTTCTTT

D gene: -
V gene: TRBV15
clone size: -
J gene: TRBJ1-1
CDR3 protein: CATSRGGANTEAFF
CDR3 DNA: TGTGCCACCAGCAGAGGGGGGGCGAACACTGAGGCTTTCTTT

D gene: -
V gene: TRBV6-1
clone size: -
J gene: TRBJ2-4
CDR3 protein: CASRIRGNIQYF
CDR3 DNA: TGTGCCAGCAGGATCAGGGGAAACATTCAGTACTTC

D gene: -
V gene: TRBV2
clone size: few
J gene: TRBJ2-5
CDR3 protein: CASSADSYQETQYF
CDR3 DNA: TGTGCCAGCAGTGCGGACAGTTACCAAGAGACCCAGTACTTC

D gene: TRBD2
V gene: TRBV15
clone size: many
J gene: TRBJ2-6
CDR3 protein: CATSRDGLASGANVLTF
CDR3 DNA: TGTGCCACCAGCAGAGATGGACTAGCCTCTGGGGCCAACGTCCTGACTTTC

D gene: -
V gene: TRBV15
clone size: many
J gene: TRBJ1-1
CDR3 protein: CATSRTGLHTEAFF
CDR3 DNA: TGTGCCACCAGCAGAACAGGGTTGCACACTGAAGCTTTCTTT

D gene: -
V gene: TRBV7-2
clone size: many
J gene: TRBJ2-5
CDR3 protein: CASRGAETQYF
CDR3 DNA: TGTGCCAGCAGGGGGGCGGAGACCCAGTACTTC

D gene: -
V gene: TRBV28
clone size: once
J gene: TRBJ2-7
CDR3 protein: CASSSAYLYEQYF
CDR3 DNA: TGTGCCAGCAGCTCTGCCTATCTCTACGAGCAGTACTTC

D gene: -
V gene: TRBV6-2/TRBV6-3
clone size: many
J gene: TRBJ2-7
CDR3 protein: CASMAGYRSGEQYF
CDR3 DNA: TGTGCCAGCATGGCAGGGTATCGGTCTGGCGAGCAGTACTTC

D gene: TRBD1
V gene: TRBV12-3/TRBV12-4
clone size: once
J gene: TRBJ2-4
CDR3 protein: CASSHGTGFKNIQYF
CDR3 DNA: TGTGCCAGCAGCCACGGGACAGGATTCAAAAACATTCAGTACTTC

D gene: -
V gene: TRBV11-2
clone size: many
J gene: TRBJ2-7
CDR3 protein: CASSLEGLSYEQYF
CDR3 DNA: TGTGCCAGCAGCTTAGAAGGCCTCTCCTACGAGCAGTACTTC

D gene: -
V gene: TRBV15
clone size: many
J gene: TRBJ2-5
CDR3 protein: CATSRDATTQYF
CDR3 DNA: TGTGCCACCAGCAGAGATGCGACGACCCAGTACTTC

D gene: -
V gene: TRBV6-1
clone size: -
J gene: TRBJ2-7
CDR3 protein: CASSRTSPEQYF
CDR3 DNA: TGTGCCAGCAGTCGTACTAGTCCCGAGCAGTACTTC

D gene: -
V gene: TRBV3-1
clone size: many
J gene: TRBJ1-1
CDR3 protein: CASSQDGGVGTEAFF
CDR3 DNA: TGTGCCAGCAGCCAAGATGGTGGGGTAGGCACTGAAGCTTTCTTT

D gene: -
V gene: TRBV9
clone size: many
J gene: TRBJ2-2
CDR3 protein: CASSVASTGELFF
CDR3 DNA: TGTGCCAGCAGCGTAGCCTCCACCGGGGAGCTGTTTTTT

D gene: TRBD1
V gene: TRBV5-1
clone size: many
J gene: TRBJ1-2
CDR3 protein: CASSHRPGQGVGYTF
CDR3 DNA: TGCGCCAGCAGCCACCGGCCGGGACAGGGGGTCGGCTACACCTTC

D gene: TRBD1
V gene: TRBV20-1
clone size: -
J gene: TRBJ1-2
CDR3 protein: CSAASPGQNYGYTF
CDR3 DNA: TGCAGTGCTGCGTCTCCGGGACAGAACTATGGCTACACCTTC

D gene: TRBD2
V gene: TRBV6-2/TRBV6-3
clone size: -
J gene: TRBJ2-3
CDR3 protein: CASWGTRKRGGTDTQYF
CDR3 DNA: TGTGCCAGCTGGGGGACGAGGAAGCGGGGAGGCACAGATACGCAGTATTTT

D gene: -
V gene: TRBV15
clone size: many
J gene: TRBJ2-5
CDR3 protein: CATSRALDVETQYF
CDR3 DNA: TGTGCCACCAGCAGGGCCCTGGATGTGGAGACCCAGTACTTC

D gene: TRBD1
V gene: TRBV6-2/TRBV6-3
clone size: many
J gene: TRBJ2-7
CDR3 protein: CASSPGQGDEQYF
CDR3 DNA: TGTGCCAGCAGTCCCGGACAGGGGGACGAGCAGTACTTC

D gene: -
V gene: TRBV29-1
clone size: -
J gene: TRBJ2-5
CDR3 protein: CSYRTHFQETQYF
CDR3 DNA: TGCAGCTACAGGACCCACTTCCAAGAGACCCAGTACTTC

D gene: -
V gene: TRBV4-3
clone size: many
J gene: TRBJ2-5
CDR3 protein: CASSQKGAETQYF
CDR3 DNA: TGCGCCAGCAGCCAAAAGGGCGCGGAGACCCAGTACTTC

D gene: -
V gene: TRBV6-5
clone size: many
J gene: TRBJ1-1
CDR3 protein: CASTDRFEAFF
CDR3 DNA: TGTGCCAGCACCGACAGGTTTGAAGCTTTCTTT

D gene: TRBD1
V gene: TRBV7-8
clone size: -
J gene: TRBJ1-2
CDR3 protein: CASSPQGTGAFYGYTF
CDR3 DNA: TGTGCCAGCAGCCCCCAGGGAACAGGGGCTTTCTATGGCTACACCTTC

D gene: TRBD1
V gene: TRBV7-2
clone size: -
J gene: TRBJ1-1
CDR3 protein: CASSFSGTGYAEAFF
CDR3 DNA: TGTGCCAGCAGCTTCAGCGGGACAGGGTACGCTGAAGCTTTCTTT

D gene: TRBD1
V gene: TRBV28
clone size: many
J gene: TRBJ2-5
CDR3 protein: CATNRGRTETQYF
CDR3 DNA: TGTGCCACCAACAGGGGCAGGACGGAGACCCAGTACTTC

D gene: TRBD2
V gene: TRBV6-6
clone size: many
J gene: TRBJ2-2
CDR3 protein: CTSSYRSAGGASGELFF
CDR3 DNA: TGTACCAGCAGTTACCGCTCCGCGGGGGGGGCGTCCGGGGAGCTGTTTTTT

D gene: -
V gene: TRBV2
clone size: many
J gene: TRBJ2-4
CDR3 protein: CASSLDRHPAKNIQYF
CDR3 DNA: TGTGCCAGCAGCCTCGACAGGCACCCCGCCAAAAACATTCAGTACTTC

D gene: TRBD2
V gene: TRBV28
clone size: many
J gene: TRBJ2-2
CDR3 protein: CASSNPGLTGTGELFF
CDR3 DNA: TGTGCCAGCAGTAACCCGGGACTAACGGGAACCGGGGAGCTGTTTTTT

D gene: -
V gene: TRBV4-2
clone size: many
J gene: TRBJ2-7
CDR3 protein: CASSQEVPSAGSEQYF
CDR3 DNA: TGTGCCAGCAGCCAAGAAGTTCCTTCGGCGGGTTCCGAGCAGTACTTC